One and the same sample provided the 28 T cell receptor beta chains below, sequenced in a study of T-cell reconstitution after alpha-beta-depleted transplantation in children. During its preparation, the TCRbeta library received unique molecular identifiers. In TCRdb, the PCR reads were re-called with MiXCR into one record per CDR3 protein. This table holds about 980,000 distinct CDR3 sequences, around 30% found once. This specimen consisted of PBMCs, mostly from graft donor cells, obtained 360 days after TCRalphabeta/CD19-depleted stem cell transplant. The receptors here all came from a boy under two years old who had a stem cell transplant for SCID, so the T cells may come from the graft donor.

The rearrangement joins TRBV6-5 to TRBJ2-1; tentative D call: TRBD2 (7 bases). Germline V gene data show CDR1 as MNHEY and CDR2 as SVGAGI. The CDR3 has 15 amino acids. The V end lost 8 bases, the J end lost 10 bases, and 24 bases lay between the germline ends. The CDR3 spells CASLGGGARRKEQFF. CDR3 sequence (DNA): TGTGCCAGCCTTGGTGGGGGGGCCCGCCGGAAAGAGCAGTTCTTC.

Only a few counts were recorded for this clonotype. This chain connects TRBV7-8 to TRBJ1-4; D is ambiguous. V was clipped by 6 bases and J by 7 bases, with 15 bases between them. Looked up from germline, CDR1 is SGHVS and CDR2 is FQNEAQ. There are 14 residues in the CDR3. DNA of the CDR3: TGTGCCAGCAGTAACTTGGGGAAATCTGAAAAACTGTTTTTT. Protein: CASSNLGKSEKLFF.

This clonotype was seen only a few times. The rearrangement links TRBV6-1 to TRBJ2-6, with 10 bases that match TRBD2. Trimming removed 6 bases from V and 0 bases from J; junction bases left unmatched: 5. The CDR3 runs 17 residues. Germline V gene data show CDR1 as MNHNS and CDR2 as SASEGT. The DNA for the CDR3 is TGTGCCAGCAGAGGACTAGCGGCGCCCTCTGGGGCCAACGTCCTGACTTTC. Translating it yields CASRGLAAPSGANVLTF.

Only a few counts were recorded for this clonotype. V gene TRBV9 combines with J gene TRBJ2-2; TRBD1 matches 8 bases. The ends lost 0 bases at V and 0 bases at J; junction bases unmatched: 7. This CDR3 region has 18 residues. Germline CDR1 is SGDLS and CDR2 is YYNGEE. Written as DNA, the CDR3 is TGTGCCAGCAGCGTAGTCCCTTTGGACAGGGCGAACACCGGGGAGCTGTTTTTT. This encodes CASSVVPLDRANTGELFF.

Many counts were recorded for this clonotype. The chain has TRBV11-2 and TRBJ2-1, with D possibly TRBD1 on 6 matching bases. V gave up 0 bases and J gave up 12 bases, with 18 bases separating them. Germline V CDR1 and CDR2: SGHAT, FQNNGV. The CDR3 has 15 amino acids. CDR3 coding DNA: TGTGCCAGCAGCTTAGATGGGGGCCCCCGACTTGCGCAGTTCTTC. Protein: CASSLDGGPRLAQFF.

This clonotype was observed at least ten times. The chain is built from TRBV10-3 and TRBJ2-7; D is uncertain. The V end was cut by 0 bases, the J end by 0 bases, with 12 bases between. CDR1 is ENHRY and CDR2 is SYGVKD in the germline V gene. The length of the CDR3 is 16 residues. The CDR3 region is CAISESIFPSSYEQYF. The CDR3 region has the DNA TGTGCCATCAGTGAGTCTATTTTCCCAAGCTCCTACGAGCAGTACTTC.

This clonotype was counted ten times or more. The gene calls are TRBV5-1 and TRBJ1-2; TRBD1 is a possible D gene (5 bases). The CDR3 is made up of 12 amino acids. V was clipped by 4 bases and J by 6 bases, with 10 bases between them. Germline CDR1 and CDR2: SGHRS and YFSETQ. CDR3 coding DNA: TGCGCCAGCAGCCTCGGGGGGGATGGCTACACCTTC. Encoded protein: CASSLGGDGYTF.

This clonotype came up a few times. The V and J genes are TRBV4-1 and TRBJ1-4; D gene uncertain. Trimming took 1 base from V and 10 from J, leaving 10 bases between them. Germline lookup yields CDR1 MGHRA and CDR2 YSYEKL. This CDR3 spans 13 amino acids. The CDR3 loop reads CASSQVSRGKLFF. In nucleotides, the CDR3 is TGCGCCAGCAGCCAAGTTAGCAGAGGAAAACTGTTTTTT.

The table lists this clonotype with a few counts. Compared with germline, one end of the junction differs, possibly owing to a read error. This chain joins TRBV6-2 or TRBV6-3 and TRBJ1-5, with D maybe TRBD1 (6 bases). CDR3 length equals 11 residues. Germline V CDR1 and CDR2: MNHEY, SVGEGT. In nucleotides, the CDR3 is TGTGCCAGCAGTTTAGGACAGCGCCAGCATTTT. It yields the protein CASSLGQRQHF.

The rearrangement joins TRBV5-1 to TRBJ2-1; D not resolved. The germline V gene encodes CDR1 SGHRS and CDR2 YFSETQ. The CDR3 has 12 residues. V was pared by 5 bases and J by 6 bases, with 9 bases between. The CDR3: CASSVLFNEQFF. The CDR3 DNA reads as TGCGCCAGCAGTGTCCTCTTCAATGAGCAGTTCTTC. The full variable domain, its missing parts supplied by reference TRBV5-1 and TRBJ2-1, is KAGVTQTPRYLIKTRGQQVTLSCSPISGHRSVSWYQQTPGQGLQFLFEYFSETQRNKGNFPGRFSGRQFSNSRSEMNVSTLELGDSALYLCASSVLFNEQFFGPGTRLTVL.

The V call is TRBV12-3 or TRBV12-4, the J call TRBJ1-1; 7 bases line up with TRBD1. This CDR3 comprises 13 residues. V lost 6 bases and J lost 8; bases outside the gene matches: 9. The CDR3 region is CASRYYRGGEAFF. In DNA form, the CDR3 reads TGTGCCAGCAGGTACTACAGGGGAGGAGAAGCTTTCTTT.

This clonotype has only a few counts. The chain joins TRBV2 to TRBJ1-4, with 7 bases aligning to TRBD1. CDR3 length: 14 residues. With 6 bases clipped from V and 9 bases from J, the junction kept 10 bases outside the gene matches. The germline CDR1 and CDR2 sequences are SNHLY and FYNNEI. CDR3 sequence (DNA): TGTGCCAGCAGGGACCGGGACAGATCCAAAAAACTGTTTTTT. Translated, it gives CASRDRDRSKKLFF.

This clonotype has only a few counts. The chain couples TRBV15 to TRBJ2-5; 13 bases align to TRBD2. J lost 4 bases, V lost 0 bases, and 5 bases had no gene match. This CDR3 is built from 17 residues. CDR1 LNHNV and CDR2 YYDKDF come from the germline V gene (reference sequence). Written as DNA, the CDR3 is TGTGCCACCAGCAGAGACCCCAGGACTAGCGGGGGAGAGACCCAGTACTTC. Its translation is CATSRDPRTSGGETQYF.

This clonotype was seen only a few times. This chain links TRBV28 with TRBJ2-5; 11 bases match TRBD2. CDR3 length: 18 residues. The V and J ends lost 6 bases and 1 base, in that order; junction bases with no gene match: 13. Germline V lookup: CDR1 MDHEN, CDR2 SYDVKM. DNA for the CDR3: TGTGCCAGCAGCCAACTAGCGGGGGTGAGAACTACCCAAGAGACCCAGTACTTC. This gives the protein CASSQLAGVRTTQETQYF.

There are a few counts of this clonotype. This sequence joins TRBV6-1 and TRBJ1-2, with D possibly being TRBD1 (5 bases). The CDR3 extends over 16 amino acids. Trimming cost V 1 base and J 2 bases, with 14 bases left between them. CDR1 is MNHNS, CDR2 SASEGT, per germline. CDR3 coding DNA: TGTGCCAGCAGTGAAGAGGGGAGGGTGGGGAACTATGGCTACACCTTC. It is translated as CASSEEGRVGNYGYTF.

This clonotype showed up just a few times. The chain is built from TRBV5-1 and TRBJ1-1; TRBD1 matches at 8 bases. CDR1 is SGHRS and CDR2 is YFSETQ in the germline V gene. The ends lost 4 bases at V and 1 base at J; junction bases unmatched: 9. The CDR3 sequence is 16 residues long. CDR3 coding DNA: TGCGCCAGCAGCCTAATCGCAGGGGGCCGGAACACTGAAGCTTTCTTT. Encoded protein: CASSLIAGGRNTEAFF.

This clonotype was seen once. The rearrangement joins TRBV5-5 to TRBJ1-6; the D gene is possibly TRBD1 (6 bases). The CDR3 totals 16 residues. Germline V gene sequence: CDR1 SGHKS, CDR2 YYEKEE (reference sequence). Trimming shortened V by 0 bases and J by 7 bases, and 14 bases separated the two germline ends. The CDR3: CASSLVQGVGNSPLHF. The CDR3 nucleotides read TGTGCCAGCAGCTTGGTACAGGGTGTAGGAAATTCACCCCTCCACTTT.

V usage is TRBV12-3 or TRBV12-4 and J usage is TRBJ1-1, with a tentative D call TRBD1 (5 bases). The V end was cut by 6 bases, the J end by 0 bases, with 17 bases between. The CDR3 consists of 16 residues. CDR3 sequence (DNA): TGTGCCAGCAGCCGCCGCGGGGGAGGGATGAACACTGAAGCTTTCTTT. Translating gives CASSRRGGGMNTEAFF.

A few counts support this clonotype. The V and J genes are TRBV20-1 and TRBJ2-7; 8 bases are a match to TRBD2. V lost 5 bases to trimming and J lost 2 bases; unmatched junction nucleotides: 11. This CDR3 spans 15 amino acids. The germline V gene encodes CDR1 DFQATT and CDR2 SNEGSKA (reference sequence). The CDR3 nucleotides are TGCAGTGCTGTAATCGGGGGGGGCTACCCCTACGAGCAGTACTTC. It specifies CSAVIGGGYPYEQYF.

V is TRBV25-1 and J is TRBJ1-6, with 7 positions matching TRBD1. V lost 7 bases to trimming and J lost 6 bases; unmatched junction nucleotides: 6. The CDR3 is 14 residues long. The germline V gene has CDR1 MGHDK and CDR2 SYGVNS. This chain's CDR3 is CASNEQGLNSPLHF. Here the CDR3 DNA reads TGTGCCAGCAACGAACAGGGGCTTAATTCACCCCTCCACTTT.

The CDR3 reads CASSSTGTKGKLFF. Written as DNA, the CDR3 is TGTGCCAGCAGCTCTACAGGGACTAAAGGAAAACTGTTTTTT. This chain uses TRBV12-3 or TRBV12-4 with TRBJ1-4, with D tentatively TRBD1 (6 bases). The CDR3 is 14 residues long. Between the trimmed V and J ends, which lost 6 bases and 10 bases, there was a span of 18 bases.

The CDR3 DNA is TGTGCCAGCAGTGGGACAGCACAGTACGAGCAGTACTTC. Its translation: CASSGTAQYEQYF. This chain links TRBV25-1 with TRBJ2-7; D possibly corresponds to TRBD1 (6 bases). CDR3 length equals 13 residues. V lost 4 bases to trimming and J lost 4 bases, with 11 bases between them. Looked up from germline, CDR1 is MGHDK and CDR2 is SYGVNS.

This clonotype has ten or more counts. This chain uses TRBV6-2 or TRBV6-3 with TRBJ2-7; D remains unclear. V was cut by 6 bases and J by 5 bases, with 11 bases left in between. The CDR3 totals 12 residues. CDR1 and CDR2 (germline): MNHEY, SVGEGT. The CDR3 loop is CASSLTWDEQYF. As DNA, the CDR3 is TGTGCCAGCAGCCTTACCTGGGACGAGCAGTACTTC.

The chain joins TRBV28 to TRBJ2-7, with D perhaps matching TRBD2 (5 bases). The CDR3 spans 14 residues. Germline V gene sequence: CDR1 MDHEN, CDR2 SYDVKM. Trimming pared 5 bases from V and 2 bases from J, leaving 13 bases between. CDR3 region: CASSRGRLAYEQYF. In DNA form, the CDR3 reads TGTGCCAGCAGTCGAGGGAGACTCGCCTACGAGCAGTACTTC. Supplemented by reference TRBV28 and TRBJ2-7, the full variable domain reads DVKVTQSSRYLVKRTGEKVFLECVQDMDHENMFWYRQDPGLGLRLIYFSYDVKMKEKGDIPEGYSVSREKKERFSLILESASTNQTSMYLCASSRGRLAYEQYFGPGTRLTVT.

This chain connects TRBV12-3 or TRBV12-4 to TRBJ2-3; D may match TRBD1 or TRBD2 (6 bases each). V shed 6 bases and J shed 6 bases, with 22 bases lying between them. This CDR3 is built from 16 residues. The CDR3 DNA follows: TGTGCCAGCAGCCTGCGGGGCAGGGGTATATGGGATACGCAGTATTTT. It translates to CASSLRGRGIWDTQYF.

Many counts were recorded for this clonotype. J is TRBJ1-1 and V is TRBV4-1; D is ambiguous. The germline V gene encodes CDR1 MGHRA and CDR2 YSYEKL. The CDR3 consists of 14 residues. V lost 0 bases and J lost 4, with 9 bases in between. CDR3 DNA: TGCGCCAGCAGCCAAGAATGGGGAACCACTGAAGCTTTCTTT. Translating gives CASSQEWGTTEAFF.

The CDR3: CASSLTVQANYGYTF. The CDR3 DNA reads as TGTGCCAGCAGTTTAACAGTGCAAGCTAACTATGGCTACACCTTC. This chain connects TRBV12-3 or TRBV12-4 to TRBJ1-2; no clear D. With 2 bases removed from V and 0 bases from J, the gap between germline ends came to 10 bases. The CDR3 is made up of 15 amino acids.

This clonotype has a count of ten or more. One end of the junction is discordant with germline, which a read error may explain. This chain links TRBV12-3 or TRBV12-4 with TRBJ2-3, with 7 bases lining up with TRBD1. The CDR3 totals 15 residues. CDR3 coding DNA: TGCGCCAGCAGCTTCCGACAGGGTGGCACAGATACGCAGTATTTT. Translated: CASSFRQGGTDTQYF.